The T cell receptor beta chain under discussion was sequenced for a study of T cell responses to AZD1222 COVID-19 vaccine. Study observations and caveats: None of the repertoires were sampled until the peak T cell response had passed. Along spike, vaccine-associated CD4 TCRs were found throughout, with dominance at 160-218 and 743-854.

Data came from immunoSEQ multiplex PCR; TCRdb stores just in-frame clones and leaves some out. The table lists some 150,000 clones, over 90% of them singletons. The germline CDR1 and CDR2 sequences are SEHNR and FQNEAQ (reference sequence). The CDR3 has 14 residues. V lost 5 bases to trimming and J lost 2 bases, with 12 bases between them. As concerns this clone: Its antigen is not identified.

This material consisted of peripheral blood, taken on day 0 of AZD1222 vaccination. This rearrangement joins TRBV7-9 to TRBJ1-2; D ambiguous. The receptor was derived from an adult in good health. CDR3 sequence reads: CASSLMRINYGYTF. As DNA, the CDR3 is TGTGCCAGCAGCCTCATGAGGATAAACTATGGCTACACCTTC.